Reported below is one TCR beta chain. What it binds is unknown. This CDR3 spans 14 amino acids. Germline CDR1 SGHRS, CDR2 YFSETQ. Trimming left V 2 bases short and J 1 base short, with 9 bases between. TCRdb's copy holds only in-frame clones and misses some; the assay was immunoSEQ multiplex PCR. Altogether about 280,000 clones are present, about 90% being singletons, with the ten largest covering more than 2.5%. This sample is part of a study of Ad26.COV2.S vaccination and SARS-CoV-2 variants. About the research overall: The Ad26.COV2.S arm of the COV1001 trial was where the donor was placed.

As for treatment: 15 to 20 received Ad26.COV2.S at low or high dose, single or two shots; a few received placebo; per-sample allocation not given. Following the first vaccine or placebo injection, samples were taken on day 63. Expressing Wuhan-strain SARS-CoV-2 spike, an Ad26 vector served as the vaccine. Study-wide points: Vaccinees displayed broader spike-specific TCR repertoires than placebo recipients. Post-vaccination breadth of spike-specific CD8+ and CD4+ T cell responses was reportedly substantial.

The source was peripheral blood, collected in a trial of Ad26.COV2.S vaccine versus placebo. The chain recombines TRBV5-1 with TRBJ1-1; D unclear. The source of this sequence is a person aged 18 to 65 who received the Ad26.COV2.S COVID-19 vaccine or a placebo. The CDR3 here is CASSFGSPNTEAFF. The CDR3 nucleotides read TGCGCCAGCAGCTTCGGCAGCCCGAACACTGAAGCTTTCTTT. The full variable domain, rest sourced from reference TRBV5-1 and TRBJ1-1, is KAGVTQTPRYLIKTRGQQVTLSCSPISGHRSVSWYQQTPGQGLQFLFEYFSETQRNKGNFPGRFSGRQFSNSRSEMNVSTLELGDSALYLCASSFGSPNTEAFFGQGTRLTVV.